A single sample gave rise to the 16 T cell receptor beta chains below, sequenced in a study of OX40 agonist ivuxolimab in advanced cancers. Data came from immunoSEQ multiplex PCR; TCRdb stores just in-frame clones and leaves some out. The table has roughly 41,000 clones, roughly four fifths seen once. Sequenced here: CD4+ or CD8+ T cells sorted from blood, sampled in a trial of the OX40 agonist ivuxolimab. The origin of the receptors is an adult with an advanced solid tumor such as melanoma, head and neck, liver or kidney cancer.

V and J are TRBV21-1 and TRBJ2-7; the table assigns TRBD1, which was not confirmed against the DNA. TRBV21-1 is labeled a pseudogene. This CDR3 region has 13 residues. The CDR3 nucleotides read TGTGCCAGCAGATCGCGACAGGGAGTAGAGCAGTACTTC. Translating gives CASRSRQGVEQYF.

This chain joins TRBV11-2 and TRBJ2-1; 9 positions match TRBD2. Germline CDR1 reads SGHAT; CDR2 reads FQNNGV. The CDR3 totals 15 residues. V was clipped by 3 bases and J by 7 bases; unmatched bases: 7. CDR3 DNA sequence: TGTGCCAGCAGCTTCGGGCTAGCGGGGATAAATGAGCAGTTCTTC. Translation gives CASSFGLAGINEQFF.

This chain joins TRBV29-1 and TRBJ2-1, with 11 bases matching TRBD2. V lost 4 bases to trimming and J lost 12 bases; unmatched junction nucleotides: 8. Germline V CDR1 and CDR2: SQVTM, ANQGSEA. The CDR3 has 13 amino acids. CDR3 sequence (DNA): TGCAGCGTTGTCGCTAGCGGGGGGACTCGGCAGTTCTTC. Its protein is CSVVASGGTRQFF.

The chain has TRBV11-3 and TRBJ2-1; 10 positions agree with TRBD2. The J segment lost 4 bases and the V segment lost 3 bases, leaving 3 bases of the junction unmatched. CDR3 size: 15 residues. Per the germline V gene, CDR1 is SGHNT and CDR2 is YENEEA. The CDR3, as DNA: TGTGCCAGCAGCTTCTCAGCGGGGGGGTACAATGAGCAGTTCTTC. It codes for CASSFSAGGYNEQFF.

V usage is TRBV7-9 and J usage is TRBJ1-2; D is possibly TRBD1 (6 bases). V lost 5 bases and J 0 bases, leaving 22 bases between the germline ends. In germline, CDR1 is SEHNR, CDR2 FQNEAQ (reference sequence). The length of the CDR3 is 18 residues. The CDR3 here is CASSLLGPQGTTNYGYTF. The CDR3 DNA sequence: TGTGCCAGCAGCCTCCTAGGCCCCCAGGGGACGACTAACTATGGCTACACCTTC.

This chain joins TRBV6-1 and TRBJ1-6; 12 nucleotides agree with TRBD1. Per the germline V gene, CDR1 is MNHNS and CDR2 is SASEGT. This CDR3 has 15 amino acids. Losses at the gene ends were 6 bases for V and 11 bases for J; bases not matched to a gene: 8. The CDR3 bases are TGTGCCAGCAGACCCCGGGACAGGGGGCTAACACCCCTCCACTTT. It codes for CASRPRDRGLTPLHF.

CDR3 nucleotides: TGTGCCAGCAGCGTGGGAGTGGGGGTAGGTCACTACGAGCAGTACTTC. It translates to CASSVGVGVGHYEQYF. The chain is built from TRBV9 and TRBJ2-7; the D gene could be TRBD1 or TRBD2 (5 bases each). This CDR3 has 16 residues. V gave up 2 bases and J gave up 3 bases, with 18 bases separating them. Germline V CDR1 and CDR2: SGDLS, YYNGEE.

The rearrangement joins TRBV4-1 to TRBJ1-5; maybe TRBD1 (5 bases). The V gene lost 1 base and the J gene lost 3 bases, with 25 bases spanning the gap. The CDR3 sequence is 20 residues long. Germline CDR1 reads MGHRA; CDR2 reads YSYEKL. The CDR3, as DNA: TGCGCCAGCAGCCAAGTAGAGAGGCCAATACACCCAGGGATCAATCAGCCCCAGCATTTT. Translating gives CASSQVERPIHPGINQPQHF.

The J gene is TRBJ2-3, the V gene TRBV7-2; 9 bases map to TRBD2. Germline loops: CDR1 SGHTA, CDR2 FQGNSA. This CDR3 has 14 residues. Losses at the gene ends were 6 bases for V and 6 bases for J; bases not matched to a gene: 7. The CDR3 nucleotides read TGTGCCAGCAGGCCGGGACTAGCAGGTGATACGCAGTATTTT. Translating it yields CASRPGLAGDTQYF.

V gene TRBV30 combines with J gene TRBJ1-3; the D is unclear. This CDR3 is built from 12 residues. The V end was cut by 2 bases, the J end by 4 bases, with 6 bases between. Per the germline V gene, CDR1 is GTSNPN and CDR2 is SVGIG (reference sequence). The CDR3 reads CAWSLNGNTIYF. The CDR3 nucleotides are TGTGCCTGGAGTTTGAACGGAAACACCATATATTTT.

The CDR3 sequence is CASSGFRASHSGANVLTF. The CDR3 DNA follows: TGTGCCAGCTCAGGATTCCGGGCCTCTCATTCTGGGGCCAACGTCCTGACTTTC. The gene calls are TRBV18 and TRBJ2-6; D not certain. Per germline, CDR1 KGHSH and CDR2 LQKENI. This CDR3 region has 18 residues. Between the trimmed V and J ends, which lost 5 bases and 1 base, there was a span of 18 bases.

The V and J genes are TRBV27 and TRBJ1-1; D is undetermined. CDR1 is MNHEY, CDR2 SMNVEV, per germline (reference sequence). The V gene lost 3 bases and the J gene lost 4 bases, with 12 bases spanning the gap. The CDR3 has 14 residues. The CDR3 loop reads CASSLGLWSTEAFF. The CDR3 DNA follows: TGTGCCAGCAGTTTGGGGTTGTGGTCCACTGAAGCTTTCTTT.

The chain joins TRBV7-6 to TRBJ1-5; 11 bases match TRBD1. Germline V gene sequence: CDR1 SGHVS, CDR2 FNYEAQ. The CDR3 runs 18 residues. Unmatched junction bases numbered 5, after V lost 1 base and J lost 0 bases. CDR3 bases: TGTGCCAGCAGCTTAGGGGGGACAGGGGGGACTAGCAATCAGCCCCAGCATTTT. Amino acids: CASSLGGTGGTSNQPQHF.

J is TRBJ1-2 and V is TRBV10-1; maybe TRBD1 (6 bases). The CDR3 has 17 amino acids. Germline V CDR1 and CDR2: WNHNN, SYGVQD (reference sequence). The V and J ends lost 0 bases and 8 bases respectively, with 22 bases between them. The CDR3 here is CASSESAGAGTFYGYTF. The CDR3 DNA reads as TGCGCCAGCAGTGAGTCAGCGGGGGCCGGGACGTTCTACGGCTACACCTTC.

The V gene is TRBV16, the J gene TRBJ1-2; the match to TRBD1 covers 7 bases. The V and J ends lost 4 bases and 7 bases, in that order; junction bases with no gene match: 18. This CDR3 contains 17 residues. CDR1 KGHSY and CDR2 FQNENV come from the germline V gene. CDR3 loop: CASSPSVNTGERIGYTF. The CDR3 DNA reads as TGTGCCAGCAGCCCCAGTGTGAATACAGGGGAACGAATTGGCTACACCTTC.

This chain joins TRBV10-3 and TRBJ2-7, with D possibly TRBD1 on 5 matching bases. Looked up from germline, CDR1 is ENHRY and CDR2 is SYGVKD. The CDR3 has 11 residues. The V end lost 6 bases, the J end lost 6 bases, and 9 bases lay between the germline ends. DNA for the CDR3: TGTGCCATCAGGACCGACAGCGAGCAGTACTTC. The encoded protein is CAIRTDSEQYF.